This T cell receptor beta chain was sequenced during a study of cytomegalovirus exposure and HLA in healthy donors. At the level of the study: A prior study identified approximately 110 million unique TCR beta sequences from 200 million or so T cells.

A multiplex PCR was run with 60 Vbeta primers and 13 Jbeta primers. Sequencing was performed with immunoSEQ multiplex PCR; in TCRdb, only in-frame clones are kept and a portion is missing. The table records 100,000 to 150,000 clones, around four fifths of them present only once. The clonotype comes from a woman aged 40 to 50 in good health and CMV-seropositive. The sequenced sample consisted of PBMCs.

CDR3 DNA: TGTGCCAGTAGTATTACGCCCGGCTCCTACAATGAGCAGTTCTTC. It translates to CASSITPGSYNEQFF. This chain joins TRBV19 and TRBJ2-1; no firm D call. The CDR3 is 15 amino acids. Trimming stripped 3 bases from V and 0 bases from J, with 9 bases between. Germline loops: CDR1 LNHDA, CDR2 SQIVND (reference sequence).